This TCR beta chain is from a study of CD8 T cells in ankylosing spondylitis. Details on this clonotype: Antigen unknown.

V lost 3 bases to trimming and J lost 2 bases, with 12 bases between them. Looked up from germline, CDR1 is SGHRS and CDR2 is YFSETQ. The length of the CDR3 is 15 residues. Study observations and caveats: Prior work had noted some motif variants in reactive arthritis blood and synovial fluid. A motif of seven or eight highly homologous TCR beta variants was seen as apparently characteristic of ankylosing spondylitis blood. Researchers report that disease-linked clones proved CD8+ and relatively rare in peripheral blood. From matched ankylosing spondylitis synovial fluid, disease-linked clones were reportedly recovered at significantly enriched levels.

Using its own MiXCR run on the 5' RACE reads, TCRdb lists one record per CDR3 protein. The sample contains about 540,000 distinct CDR3 sequences, roughly 12% of which appear only once. The origin of this receptor is a male donor with ankylosing spondylitis. The chain uses TRBV5-1 and TRBJ2-1; D might be TRBD2 (6 bases). The material sequenced was blood, either unsorted or a sorted T cell fraction (not recorded which). Written as DNA, the CDR3 is TGCGCCAGCAGCTCACGGGGGAGACCCTACAATGAGCAGTTCTTC. It is translated as CASSSRGRPYNEQFF.